This paragraph covers one T cell receptor (beta chain) sequence. Trimming shortened V by 8 bases and J by 8 bases, and 9 bases separated the two germline ends. Germline V gene sequence: CDR1 LGHDT, CDR2 YNNKEL (reference sequence). The CDR3 loop spans 11 amino acids. Assay used: immunoSEQ multiplex PCR; TCRdb lists only in-frame clones, some missing. The sample lists approximately 80,000 clones; about 85% were seen once. This specimen belongs to a study of blood T cell repertoires in COVID-19. The sample was peripheral blood. V gene TRBV3-1 (or the pseudogene TRBV3-2) combines with J gene TRBJ1-4; D unclear. The clonotype comes from a human donor in a cohort sampled during active COVID-19. For the CDR3, the DNA is TGTGCCAGCGAGGGTTTCGAAAAACTGTTTTTT. It codes for CASEGFEKLFF.